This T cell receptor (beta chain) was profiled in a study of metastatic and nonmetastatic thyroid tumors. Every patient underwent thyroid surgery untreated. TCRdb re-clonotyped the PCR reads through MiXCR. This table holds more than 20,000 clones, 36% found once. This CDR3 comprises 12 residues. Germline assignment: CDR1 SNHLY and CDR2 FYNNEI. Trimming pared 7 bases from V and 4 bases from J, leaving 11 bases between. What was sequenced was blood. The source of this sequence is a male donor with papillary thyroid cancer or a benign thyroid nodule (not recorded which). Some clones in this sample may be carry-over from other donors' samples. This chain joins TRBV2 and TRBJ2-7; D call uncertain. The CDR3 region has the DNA TGTGCCAGCACTTACGAGACATACGAGCAGTACTTC. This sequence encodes CASTYETYEQYF.